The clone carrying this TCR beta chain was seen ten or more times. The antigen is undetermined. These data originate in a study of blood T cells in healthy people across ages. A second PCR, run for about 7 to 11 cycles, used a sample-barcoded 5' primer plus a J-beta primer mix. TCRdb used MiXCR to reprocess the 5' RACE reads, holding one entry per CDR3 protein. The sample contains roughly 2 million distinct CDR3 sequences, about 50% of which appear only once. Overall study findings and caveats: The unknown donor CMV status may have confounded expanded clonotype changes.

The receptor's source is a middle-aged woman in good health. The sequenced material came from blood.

In nucleotides, the CDR3 is TGCAGCGTTGAGGGTGGTTCCTTGGACGAGCAGTACTTC. This translates into CSVEGGSLDEQYF. The V gene is TRBV29-1, the J gene TRBJ2-7, with unresolved D. The germline V gene has CDR1 SQVTM and CDR2 ANQGSEA. V lost 3 bases and J 5 bases, leaving 14 bases between the germline ends. The CDR3 totals 13 residues.